The 6 T cell receptor beta chains below come from one sample, sequenced in a study of shared clonotypes between healthy human individuals. Using immunoSEQ multiplex PCR, the repertoire was profiled, and TCRdb retains in-frame clones only, with some absent. The sample lists approximately 470,000 clones; over 70% were seen once. The sequencing input was PBMCs. Receptors originate from a woman aged 40 to 49 in good health. Some clones in this sample may be carry-over from other donors' samples.

This clone was seen a handful of times. The CDR3 DNA sequence: TGTGCCAGCAGTGGCCAGGGTAAGACGGAGACCCAGTACTTC. It encodes CASSGQGKTETQYF. This sequence joins TRBV7-9 and TRBJ2-5; a weak D match, TRBD1 (5 bases). This CDR3 is built from 14 residues. Germline CDR1 reads SEHNR; CDR2 reads FQNEAQ (reference sequence). V dropped 6 bases and J dropped 5 bases, with 16 bases sitting between them.

The CDR3 region has the DNA TGTGCCTGGAGGGGGAGGACGGTTCTTTACAATGAGCAGTTCTTC. It translates to CAWRGRTVLYNEQFF. This chain connects TRBV30 to TRBJ2-1; a weak D match, TRBD2 (6 bases). The V end was cut by 3 bases, the J end by 4 bases, with 16 bases between. The CDR3 has 15 residues. Germline lookup yields CDR1 GTSNPN and CDR2 SVGIG (reference sequence).

The chain couples TRBV9 to TRBJ1-4; no clear D gene. CDR3 length: 14 amino acids. The V end lost 0 bases, the J end lost 10 bases, and 13 bases lay between the germline ends. The V gene's germline CDR1 is SGDLS and CDR2 YYNGEE. The chain's CDR3 is CASSVGPIEGKLFF. The CDR3 DNA reads as TGTGCCAGCAGCGTAGGACCCATAGAAGGAAAACTGTTTTTT.

The V and J genes are TRBV5-1 and TRBJ2-4, with D possibly matching TRBD1 (7 bases). V shed 3 bases and J shed 5 bases, with 15 bases lying between them. This CDR3 has 15 residues. Germline values: CDR1 SGHRS, CDR2 YFSETQ. For the CDR3, the DNA is TGCGCCAGCAGCTCGGAGGGGGCGCGGGAAAACATTCAGTACTTC. Translation: CASSSEGARENIQYF.

This clone was detected once. This likely traces to a read error, being one base from a far larger clone. This chain joins TRBV15 and TRBJ1-4; 12 bases match TRBD1. Germline assignment: CDR1 LNHNV and CDR2 YYDKDF (reference sequence). CDR3 length: 16 residues. The CDR3 DNA is TGTGCCACCAGCAGAGATTCGGGACAGGGGGCTGAAAAACTGGTTTTT. Protein product: CATSRDSGQGAEKLVF.

Concerning this clone: A far larger clone is one base from this, pointing to a likely read error. This chain joins TRBV6-6 and TRBJ1-5, with D maybe TRBD1 (6 bases). From germline, CDR1 is MNHNY and CDR2 SVGAGI (reference sequence). The V end was cut by 6 bases, the J end by 6 bases, with 15 bases between. This CDR3 region has 14 residues. The CDR3, as DNA: TGTGCCAGCAGCCCGGAGGGGGAGGCTCAGCCCCAGCATTTT. It codes for CASSPEGEAQPQHF.